The 8 T cell receptor beta chains below were found in one sample sequenced in a study of blood T cell repertoires in COVID-19. The method was immunoSEQ multiplex PCR; TCRdb's version includes in-frame clones alone and lacks a portion of them. The sample carries about 140,000 clones, around 90% recorded once. Material for sequencing was peripheral blood. Source of these receptors: a woman of 80 years or more with acute or convalescent COVID-19.

The J gene is TRBJ1-4, the V gene TRBV3-1 (or the pseudogene TRBV3-2), with D tentatively TRBD1 (6 bases). The length of the CDR3 is 13 residues. In germline, CDR1 is LGHDT, CDR2 YNNKEL (reference sequence). The V gene lost 2 bases and the J gene lost 8 bases, with 9 bases spanning the gap. The CDR3, as DNA: TGTGCCAGCAGCCAATACACAGGGGAAAAACTGTTTTTT. Translating gives CASSQYTGEKLFF.

The chain combines TRBV4-2 with TRBJ1-2, with D unresolved. CDR1 LGHNA and CDR2 YNFKEQ come from the germline V gene. The CDR3 is 14 residues long. V was trimmed by 0 bases and J by 4 bases, leaving 9 bases between them. CDR3 DNA sequence: TGTGCCAGCAGCCAAGATAGAGGGAGCTATGGCTACACCTTC. Protein: CASSQDRGSYGYTF.

V gene TRBV5-1 combines with J gene TRBJ1-2, with TRBD1 as a possible D gene (5 bases). The germline CDR1 and CDR2 sequences are SGHRS and YFSETQ. Deletions cut 5 bases from V and 4 bases from J, with 9 bases between. This CDR3 has 12 residues. The CDR3 region is CASRRDFYGYTF. The CDR3 nucleotides read TGCGCCAGCAGAAGGGACTTCTATGGCTACACCTTC.

This chain links TRBV30 with TRBJ1-3, with D uncertain. The germline V gene has CDR1 GTSNPN and CDR2 SVGIG (reference sequence). V dropped 3 bases and J dropped 0 bases, with 9 bases sitting between them. The CDR3 runs to 14 residues. For the CDR3, the DNA is TGTGCCTGGAGCCCCTCGGGCTCTGGAAACACCATATATTTT. It yields the protein CAWSPSGSGNTIYF.

The V gene is TRBV15, the J gene TRBJ2-3; 12 bases agree with TRBD2. CDR1 LNHNV and CDR2 YYDKDF come from the germline V gene (reference sequence). The CDR3 extends over 16 amino acids. The ends lost 2 bases at V and 2 bases at J; junction bases unmatched: 2. The CDR3 coding sequence is TGTGCCACCAGCAGAACTAGCGGGGGGCACACAGATACGCAGTATTTT. It codes for CATSRTSGGHTDTQYF.

V usage is TRBV30 and J usage is TRBJ2-3; perhaps TRBD2 as D (7 bases). V lost 5 bases to trimming and J lost 4 bases, with 34 bases between them. The length of the CDR3 is 20 residues. Germline V gives CDR1 GTSNPN, CDR2 SVGIG (reference sequence). CDR3 bases: TGTGCCTGGGCCCCCCCTTTGGGGGGGGGCCTGCTAAGTACATCAGATACGCAGTATTTT. This encodes CAWAPPLGGGLLSTSDTQYF.

This clone appeared a single time. The junction departs from germline at one end; a sequencing error may be responsible. The J gene is TRBJ2-5, the V gene TRBV7-7; weak D call: TRBD1 (8 bases). The CDR3 is 14 residues long. Per the germline V gene, CDR1 is SSHAT and CDR2 is FNYEAQ (reference sequence). The CDR3 protein is CASSSNRGGKTQYF. As DNA, the CDR3 is TGTGCTAGCAGCTCCAACAGGGGGGGGAAGACCCAGTACTTC.

This chain uses TRBV5-5 with TRBJ2-2, with D possibly being TRBD1 (5 bases). This CDR3 is built from 16 residues. CDR1 and CDR2 from the germline V gene are SGHKS and YYEKEE (reference sequence). V was trimmed by 4 bases and J by 6 bases, leaving 19 bases between them. The CDR3 spells CASSIGRGVGAGELFF. In nucleotides, the CDR3 is TGTGCCAGCAGCATCGGAAGGGGCGTGGGCGCCGGGGAGCTGTTTTTT.